This is a list of T cell receptor beta chains from one sample in a study of GPR56 and killer-like receptors on CD4 memory cells. TCRdb reanalyzed the reads, giving one entry per CDR3 protein sequence and no DNA. The record lists about 2,200 distinct CDR3 sequences, of which the ten most abundant hold about 5%. Sequenced sample: memory CD4+ T cells from blood. All receptors derive from a human donor in good health. CDR3s include the opening cysteine and the closing phenylalanine or tryptophan. The order of the fields is CDR3 protein, J gene, V gene, clone size. Not every row has a clone size; where given, it reads once, few, many or a size class.

CDR3: CASSSLWRATYNEQFF
J: TRBJ2-1
V: TRBV5-6
size: medium-sized

CDR3: CSASRLAGGQTYEQYF
J: TRBJ2-7
V: TRBV20-1
size: .

CDR3: CASSARGGRAYNEQFF
J: TRBJ2-1
V: TRBV11-2
size: .

CDR3: CASSSRMGGRSGANVLTF
J: TRBJ2-6
V: TRBV7-2
size: medium-sized

CDR3: CASSLGTPSTQYF
J: TRBJ2-3
V: TRBV12-3/TRBV12-4
size: .

CDR3: CASSLSSERHYEQYF
J: TRBJ2-7
V: TRBV5-1
size: .

CDR3: CAILDRDRGEETQYF
J: TRBJ2-5
V: TRBV10-3
size: large

CDR3: CASSPSQGNSPLHF
J: TRBJ1-6
V: TRBV18
size: medium-sized

CDR3: CASSQTGGPYNEQFF
J: TRBJ2-1
V: TRBV14
size: .

CDR3: CAIRSFGGDTEAFF
J: TRBJ1-1
V: TRBV10-3
size: medium-sized

CDR3: CASSLLGAGQINSPLHF
J: TRBJ1-6
V: TRBV12-3/TRBV12-4
size: .

CDR3: CASSVRGQETQYF
J: TRBJ2-5
V: TRBV6-1
size: large

CDR3: CASTSMQPTQYF
J: TRBJ2-3
V: TRBV6-6
size: .

CDR3: CATSDPGQGRDEQFF
J: TRBJ2-1
V: TRBV24-1
size: large

CDR3: CSATVGTAGGYTF
J: TRBJ1-2
V: TRBV20-1
size: .

CDR3: CASRGRGQTYEQYF
J: TRBJ2-7
V: TRBV6-1
size: medium-sized

CDR3: CASIGGNLEEGTQYF
J: TRBJ2-5
V: TRBV6-2/TRBV6-3
size: large

CDR3: CASSPGRAYEAFF
J: TRBJ1-1
V: TRBV14
size: .

CDR3: CASSWTGIKGVGEQYF
J: TRBJ2-7
V: TRBV7-9
size: .